One and the same sample provided the 8 T cell receptor beta chains below, sequenced in a study of cytomegalovirus exposure and HLA in healthy donors. Both 60 Vbeta primers and 13 Jbeta primers went into the PCR. Profiling relied on immunoSEQ multiplex PCR, and the TCRdb table lists in-frame clones only, not all of them. The sample table includes more than 45,000 clones. Specimen: PBMCs. Every receptor here comes from a woman aged 60-75 years in good health and CMV-seropositive.

The CDR3 nucleotides read TGTGCCAGCAGCGTAGGAGGCGGGGGGAGCTCCTACGAGCAGTACTTC. Its translation: CASSVGGGGSSYEQYF. The genes are TRBV9 and TRBJ2-7; 8 nucleotides agree with TRBD2. V lost 0 bases and J lost 0; bases outside the gene matches: 5. Germline CDR1 reads SGDLS; CDR2 reads YYNGEE. CDR3 size: 16 residues.

Note on this clone: The junction does not match germline at one end; this may be a read error. In the same sample, other DNA sequences code for this CDR3. This chain uses TRBV6-4 with TRBJ1-2; D gene unclear. CDR1 and CDR2 from the germline V gene are MRHNA and SNTAGT. The CDR3 totals 14 residues. CDR3 in DNA: TGCGCCAGCAGTGTCGGAGGTGCTAACTATGGCTACACCTTC. Protein: CASSVGGANYGYTF.

The gene calls are TRBV6-1 and TRBJ2-7; possibly TRBD1 for D (6 bases). This CDR3 is built from 15 residues. Trimming left V 4 bases short and J 2 bases short, with 15 bases between. Per the germline V gene, CDR1 is MNHNS and CDR2 is SASEGT. The chain's CDR3 is CASSVLQGPAYEQYF. CDR3 nucleotides: TGTGCCAGCAGTGTTTTACAGGGCCCGGCCTACGAGCAGTACTTC.

The chain joins TRBV10-3 to TRBJ1-1; tentative D call: TRBD1 (6 bases). The CDR3 is 14 amino acids. Trimming took off 0 bases at V and 5 bases at J, with 10 bases between the two ends. Germline V gives CDR1 ENHRY, CDR2 SYGVKD. Here the CDR3 reads CAISESRGGTEAFF. For the CDR3, the DNA is TGTGCCATCAGTGAGTCAAGGGGGGGAACTGAAGCTTTCTTT.

This chain links TRBV5-1 with TRBJ2-5; TRBD2 is a possible D gene (5 bases). V lost 0 bases and J 4 bases, leaving 13 bases between the germline ends. This CDR3 is built from 15 residues. Germline V gene lookup returns CDR1 SGHRS and CDR2 YFSETQ. The CDR3 loop reads CASSLAAQSGETQYF. Written as DNA, the CDR3 is TGCGCCAGCAGCTTGGCCGCCCAAAGCGGAGAGACCCAGTACTTC.

CDR3 DNA sequence: TGTGCCAGTATTTCATACAGGGGGCGAACTGAAGCTTTCTTT. As protein: CASISYRGRTEAFF. The chain is built from TRBV19 and TRBJ1-1; 9 bases map to TRBD1. V lost 7 bases to trimming and J lost 5 bases; unmatched junction nucleotides: 8. The germline gives CDR1 LNHDA, CDR2 SQIVND (reference sequence). This CDR3 is built from 14 residues.

The CDR3 region has the DNA TGTGCCAGCAGTTACCCTCCCGCGGAGACCCAGTACTTC. Its translation is CASSYPPAETQYF. The rearrangement uses TRBV6-5 and TRBJ2-5, with D unresolved. The V end lost 2 bases, the J end lost 5 bases, and 9 bases lay between the germline ends. The V gene's germline CDR1 is MNHEY and CDR2 SVGAGI. CDR3 size: 13 residues.

This chain joins TRBV5-1 and TRBJ1-5, with 9 bases that match TRBD1. The CDR3 length is 14 residues. Trimming at V came to 7 bases and at J to 7 bases, leaving 9 bases not matched to a gene. The germline CDR1 and CDR2 sequences are SGHRS and YFSETQ. This CDR3 is CASATGGPGQPQHF. The CDR3 bases are TGCGCCAGCGCTACAGGGGGCCCAGGGCAGCCCCAGCATTTT.